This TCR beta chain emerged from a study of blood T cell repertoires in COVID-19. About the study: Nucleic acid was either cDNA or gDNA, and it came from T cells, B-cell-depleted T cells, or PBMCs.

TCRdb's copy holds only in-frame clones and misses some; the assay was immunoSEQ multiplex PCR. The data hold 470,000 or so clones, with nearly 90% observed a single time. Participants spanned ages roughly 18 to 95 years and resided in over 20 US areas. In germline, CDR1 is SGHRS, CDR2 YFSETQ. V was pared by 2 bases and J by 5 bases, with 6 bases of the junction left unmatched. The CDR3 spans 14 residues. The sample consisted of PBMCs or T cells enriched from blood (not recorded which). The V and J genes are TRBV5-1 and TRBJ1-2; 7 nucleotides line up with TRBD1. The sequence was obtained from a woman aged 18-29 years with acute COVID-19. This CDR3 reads CASSLGRGDYGYTF. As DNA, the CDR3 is TGCGCCAGCAGCTTAGGCAGGGGGGATTATGGCTACACCTTC.